These 25 T cell receptor beta chains originate from one sample sequenced in a study of blood T cell repertoires in COVID-19. The assay was immunoSEQ multiplex PCR, and TCRdb's table has in-frame clones only and misses some. The sample carries about 230,000 clones, roughly 80% recorded once. The sample comprised peripheral blood. These receptors came from a woman of 80 years or more with acute or convalescent COVID-19.

This clone has just one count. The chain employs TRBV19 and TRBJ1-2, with 8 bases fitting TRBD1. This CDR3 spans 12 amino acids. Trimming at V came to 10 bases and at J to 5 bases, leaving 6 bases not matched to a gene. Germline V CDR1 and CDR2: LNHDA, SQIVND (reference sequence). CDR3: CATQGQAYGYTF. As DNA, the CDR3 is TGTGCCACCCAGGGACAGGCTTATGGCTACACCTTC.

V and J are TRBV5-1 and TRBJ2-2; the match to TRBD1 covers 10 bases. Trimming took 0 bases from V and 3 from J; bases not matched to a gene: 2. The germline CDR1 and CDR2 sequences are SGHRS and YFSETQ. This CDR3 comprises 16 residues. For the CDR3, the DNA is TGCGCCAGCAGCTTGGGACAGGGGGCGGACACCGGGGAGCTGTTTTTT. Translated: CASSLGQGADTGELFF.

This chain connects TRBV27 to TRBJ1-5, with D possibly TRBD1 on 6 matching bases. CDR3 size: 15 residues. Germline CDR1 MNHEY, CDR2 SMNVEV (reference sequence). The V and J ends lost 7 bases and 0 bases respectively, with 13 bases between them. As DNA, the CDR3 is TGTGCCAGCACCAAGGACAGAACTAGCAATCAGCCCCAGCATTTT. It codes for CASTKDRTSNQPQHF.

The chain combines TRBV10-2 with TRBJ1-1, with D possibly TRBD1 on 5 matching bases. V dropped 4 bases and J dropped 6 bases, with 9 bases sitting between them. The germline CDR1 and CDR2 sequences are WSHSY and SAAADI. This CDR3 contains 12 residues. CDR3 DNA sequence: TGCGCCAGCAGTGCGGGGGGACCTGAAGCTTTCTTT. Protein: CASSAGGPEAFF.

This clone was seen a few times. The chain links TRBV28 to TRBJ2-7, with 10 bases identical to TRBD2. Losses at the gene ends were 5 bases for V and 5 bases for J; bases not matched to a gene: 24. CDR1 is MDHEN, CDR2 SYDVKM, per germline. This CDR3 has 20 amino acids. The CDR3 loop reads CASSGSFRLAGASRHHEQYF. The CDR3 nucleotides are TGTGCCAGCAGTGGATCCTTTAGGCTAGCGGGAGCGTCCCGTCACCACGAGCAGTACTTC.

The V call is TRBV5-4, the J call TRBJ2-7; D may be TRBD1 (5 bases). The V gene's germline CDR1 is SGHNT and CDR2 YYREEE (reference sequence). V lost 4 bases to trimming and J lost 7 bases, with 18 bases between them. CDR3 size: 14 residues. CDR3 residues: CASSGADKPGEQYF. CDR3 bases: TGTGCCAGCAGCGGCGCAGATAAGCCAGGGGAGCAGTACTTC.

This clone showed up just a few times. The chain employs TRBV6-5 and TRBJ1-5, with D possibly being TRBD1 (5 bases). V was clipped by 6 bases and J by 7 bases, with 16 bases between them. This CDR3 region has 14 residues. Per germline, CDR1 MNHEY and CDR2 SVGAGI. The CDR3 sequence: CASSEDGGNQPQHF. Written as DNA, the CDR3 is TGTGCCAGCAGCGAGGACGGGGGAAACCAGCCCCAGCATTTT.

V usage is TRBV4-1 and J usage is TRBJ1-5; D possibly corresponds to TRBD1 (6 bases). With 4 bases removed from V and 0 bases from J, the gap between germline ends came to 10 bases. This CDR3 contains 15 residues. From germline, CDR1 is MGHRA and CDR2 YSYEKL. CDR3 loop: CASSRQVDSNQPQHF. DNA of the CDR3: TGCGCCAGCAGCCGACAGGTAGATAGCAATCAGCCCCAGCATTTT.

The rearrangement links TRBV28 to TRBJ1-5; TRBD1 agrees at 7 bases. CDR3 size: 14 residues. Per the germline V gene, CDR1 is MDHEN and CDR2 is SYDVKM. V dropped 5 bases and J dropped 4; count of bases not matched to a gene: 5. This CDR3 reads CASSVGQINQPQHF. The CDR3 DNA follows: TGTGCCAGCAGTGTGGGACAGATTAATCAGCCCCAGCATTTT.

The CDR3 nucleotides read TGTGCCAGTAGTACCACCTCGTCCAGGGTGTCAGGTGGCTACGAGCAGTACTTC. Its protein product is CASSTTSSRVSGGYEQYF. The chain has TRBV19 and TRBJ2-7; D possibly corresponds to TRBD1 (5 bases). This CDR3 contains 18 residues. Germline V gene data show CDR1 as LNHDA and CDR2 as SQIVND (reference sequence). Trimming left V 4 bases short and J 3 bases short, with 25 bases between. Full variable domain (missing parts from reference TRBV19 and TRBJ2-7): DGGITQSPKYLFRKEGQNVTLSCEQNLNHDAMYWYRQDPGQGLRLIYYSQIVNDFQKGDIAEGYSVSREKKESFPLTVTSAQKNPTAFYLCASSTTSSRVSGGYEQYFGPGTRLTVT.

This clone showed up just a few times. One junction end does not reproduce the germline sequence, and a read error may be involved. The chain joins TRBV6-2 or TRBV6-3 to TRBJ2-1, with 11 bases identical to TRBD1. The CDR3 contains 18 residues. Germline V gene data show CDR1 as MNHEY and CDR2 as SVGEGT. The CDR3 spells CANRPTGWTGGSDNEQFF. Written as DNA, the CDR3 is TGTGCCAACAGGCCTACTGGATGGACAGGGGGCTCCGACAATGAGCAGTTCTTC.

This rearrangement joins TRBV10-2 to TRBJ2-7; 10 nucleotides match TRBD2. Germline CDR1 is WSHSY and CDR2 is SAAADI. This CDR3 comprises 16 residues. The V gene end was trimmed by 6 bases and the J gene end by 6 bases; junction bases not matched to a gene: 14. This chain's CDR3 is CASSGSMEREGAEQYF. The DNA of the CDR3 is TGCGCCAGCAGCGGATCTATGGAGCGGGAGGGCGCCGAGCAGTACTTC.

The rearrangement joins TRBV10-2 to TRBJ2-2, with D unclear. The V end was cut by 5 bases, the J end by 6 bases, with 4 bases between. CDR3 length equals 11 residues. Germline CDR1 WSHSY, CDR2 SAAADI. CDR3 amino acids: CASSYPGELFF. DNA for the CDR3: TGCGCCAGCAGTTATCCCGGGGAGCTGTTTTTT.

The chain is built from TRBV28 and TRBJ2-1; D is perhaps TRBD2 (6 bases). Trimming pared 4 bases from V and 10 bases from J, leaving 23 bases between. This CDR3 region has 16 residues. Germline V lookup: CDR1 MDHEN, CDR2 SYDVKM. The CDR3 spells CASSSAGGQDFGEQFF. CDR3 nucleotides: TGTGCCAGCAGTTCAGCGGGCGGCCAAGACTTTGGCGAGCAGTTCTTC.

The chain links TRBV29-1 to TRBJ1-5; possibly TRBD1 for D (5 bases). Germline CDR1 is SQVTM and CDR2 is ANQGSEA. The CDR3 spans 14 residues. Trimming removed 6 bases at V and 2 bases at J, with 14 bases between. CDR3 coding DNA: TGCAGCGTCGACTTGGGGGGAGGCAATCAGCCCCAGCATTTT. Translating it yields CSVDLGGGNQPQHF.

The V call is TRBV20-1, the J call TRBJ2-1; tentative D call: TRBD2 (5 bases). V lost 6 bases to trimming and J lost 9 bases, with 12 bases between them. The germline V gene encodes CDR1 DFQATT and CDR2 SNEGSKA (reference sequence). This CDR3 comprises 11 residues. CDR3 DNA: TGCAGTGCACACCCGGGGAGTGAGCAGTTCTTC. Protein: CSAHPGSEQFF.

The V gene is TRBV7-2, the J gene TRBJ2-1; D perhaps matches TRBD2 (6 bases). Trimming removed 3 bases at V and 12 bases at J, with 15 bases between. CDR3 size: 13 residues. Looked up from germline, CDR1 is SGHTA and CDR2 is FQGNSA. The CDR3 DNA follows: TGTGCCAGCAGCTTTGGGGAGGCGGCGGGGCAGTTCTTC. Its protein product is CASSFGEAAGQFF.

The chain has TRBV15 and TRBJ1-1; 7 bases are shared with TRBD1. The CDR3 sequence is 15 residues long. V lost 1 base to trimming and J lost 1 base; unmatched junction nucleotides: 3. Germline V gives CDR1 LNHNV, CDR2 YYDKDF (reference sequence). CDR3 nucleotide sequence: TGTGCCACCAGCAGAGGGGGACAGTCGAACACTGAAGCTTTCTTT. Amino acids: CATSRGGQSNTEAFF.

The rearrangement links TRBV3-1 (or the pseudogene TRBV3-2) to TRBJ2-3; 9 nucleotides agree with TRBD1. The germline V gene encodes CDR1 LGHDT and CDR2 YNNKEL (reference sequence). The CDR3 totals 15 residues. J gave up 5 bases and V 1 base, and 4 bases lay outside the gene matches. For the CDR3, the DNA is TGTGCCAGCAGCCAAGTAGGGACAGGGAAAGATACGCAGTATTTT. Amino acids: CASSQVGTGKDTQYF.

The chain has TRBV3-1 (or the pseudogene TRBV3-2) and TRBJ1-5; 9 bases fit TRBD1. The ends lost 3 bases at V and 1 base at J; junction bases unmatched: 1. From germline, CDR1 is LGHDT and CDR2 YNNKEL (reference sequence). The CDR3 consists of 15 residues. The CDR3, as DNA: TGTGCCAGCAGCCAGACAGGGGGAAGCAATCAGCCCCAGCATTTT. As protein: CASSQTGGSNQPQHF.

Of note for this clone: Here the CDR3 omits its conserved ending phenylalanine or tryptophan, so a read error is the likely source. It is unclear where the CDR3 begins or ends on the DNA, so no DNA is shown, and the CDR3 is as TCRdb lists it. J is TRBJ2-4 and V is TRBV13; the table's D call, TRBD1, was not checked against the DNA. The CDR3 sequence runs 9 residues, both termini included. The germline gives CDR1 PRHDT, CDR2 FYEKMQ (reference sequence). The CDR3 sequence: CASKQGSAS.

The rearrangement joins TRBV7-2 to TRBJ2-5; a possible D gene is TRBD1 (6 bases). The CDR3 has 13 amino acids. Germline values: CDR1 SGHTA, CDR2 FQGNSA. The V gene lost 4 bases and the J gene lost 4 bases, with 10 bases spanning the gap. The CDR3 DNA reads TGTGCCAGCAGCTCGCAGGGGCGAGAGACCCAGTACTTC. Its translation is CASSSQGRETQYF.

J is TRBJ2-1 and V is TRBV14; 8 bases match TRBD2. Trimming cost V 1 base and J 3 bases; bases outside gene matches: 2. Germline assignment: CDR1 SGHDN and CDR2 FVKESK. The CDR3 loop spans 15 amino acids. Written as DNA, the CDR3 is TGTGCCAGCAGCCAAGTGGGACTAGTCTACAATGAGCAGTTCTTC. It encodes CASSQVGLVYNEQFF.

The J gene is TRBJ2-3, the V gene TRBV6-1; D perhaps matches TRBD1 (6 bases). Trimming removed 2 bases from V and 7 bases from J, with 16 bases in between. Germline V gives CDR1 MNHNS, CDR2 SASEGT. This CDR3 is built from 15 residues. Here the CDR3 reads CASSEQGTRGYTQYF. The CDR3 nucleotides read TGTGCCAGCAGTGAACAGGGGACCCGAGGCTATACGCAGTATTTT.

The V and J genes are TRBV5-6 and TRBJ1-2, with 9 bases that match TRBD1. Looked up from germline, CDR1 is SGHDT and CDR2 is YYEEEE. The V and J ends lost 4 bases and 8 bases, in that order; junction bases with no gene match: 12. CDR3 length equals 15 residues. The CDR3 region has the DNA TGTGCCAGCAGCCAGTGGGACAGGGAACCGGGGGGCTACACCTTC. Its translation: CASSQWDREPGGYTF.